The 27 T cell receptor beta chains reported below all come from one sample, sequenced in a study of T cell clones after liver transplantation (dated by TCRdb to about 2019). The library was built by means of the immunoSEQ multiplex PCR assay. TCRdb took over this immuneACCESS table, retaining in-frame rearrangements with V and J assigned. Such tables are incomplete; in checked studies, under half of the missing clones stem from an unresolved V gene, and the remainder is unexplained. Within this sample are roughly 80,000 clones, with roughly 80% of them counted one time only. The ten largest account for roughly 2.8% of the sample. Sequencing was performed on CD4+ T cells from blood, taken at the 22-month timepoint. These receptors came from a human patient who received a liver transplant. In patients who had a transplant, some T cells may come from the graft donor.

The rearrangement uses TRBV20-1 and TRBJ2-1; D may be TRBD2 (5 bases). CDR3 length: 11 amino acids. Germline-derived CDR1 and CDR2 are DFQATT and SNEGSKA (reference sequence). With 5 bases removed from V and 7 bases from J, the gap between germline ends came to 9 bases. The CDR3 DNA reads as TGCAGTGCTGTGGACTCGAATGAGCAGTTCTTC. Translating gives CSAVDSNEQFF.

Concerning this clone: The sample carries other DNA sequences with the same CDR3. V gene TRBV9 combines with J gene TRBJ2-5; 8 bases fit TRBD2. After removal of 3 bases from V and 3 bases from J, the junction contained 4 bases not matched to a gene. This CDR3 is 14 amino acids long. In germline, CDR1 is SGDLS, CDR2 YYNGEE. The CDR3 DNA is TGTGCCAGCAGCGCCGGGACTAGGGAAGAGACCCAGTACTTC. Translation gives CASSAGTREETQYF.

The chain has TRBV5-1 and TRBJ2-5; 9 bases line up with TRBD2. CDR3 length: 14 amino acids. Germline loops: CDR1 SGHRS, CDR2 YFSETQ. V shed 4 bases and J 4 bases; nucleotides not matched to a gene: 5. The CDR3 DNA reads TGCGCCAGCAGCCCCGAACTAGCGGGAGAGACCCAGTACTTC. As protein: CASSPELAGETQYF.

This sequence joins TRBV19 and TRBJ1-2; D is unresolved. CDR3 length: 15 amino acids. CDR1 is LNHDA, CDR2 SQIVND, per germline (reference sequence). Trimming removed 3 bases at V and 5 bases at J, with 16 bases between. CDR3 sequence reads: CASSITPVFSYGYTF. In DNA, the CDR3 is TGTGCCAGTAGTATTACGCCAGTCTTCTCTTATGGCTACACCTTC.

V and J are TRBV19 and TRBJ2-2, with TRBD1 as a possible D gene (5 bases). The ends were cut back, 7 bases at V and 5 bases at J, with 20 bases in the middle. The CDR3 totals 16 residues. CDR1 and CDR2 (germline): LNHDA, SQIVND (reference sequence). CDR3 protein: CASTPAAGIRTGELFF. The CDR3 nucleotides are TGTGCCAGTACTCCTGCGGCAGGGATCCGGACCGGGGAGCTGTTTTTT.

The chain joins TRBV28 to TRBJ1-2, with D possibly TRBD1 on 6 matching bases. This CDR3 is 13 amino acids long. Germline V lookup: CDR1 MDHEN, CDR2 SYDVKM. V gave up 6 bases and J gave up 4 bases, with 12 bases separating them. Here the CDR3 reads CASRDSLSYGYTF. The CDR3 DNA sequence: TGTGCCAGCAGGGACAGTCTGTCCTATGGCTACACCTTC.

This chain joins TRBV5-1 and TRBJ2-1, with a weak D call TRBD2 (5 bases). Germline values: CDR1 SGHRS, CDR2 YFSETQ. The CDR3 loop spans 15 amino acids. V lost 0 bases and J lost 2, with 9 bases in between. The CDR3 DNA is TGCGCCAGCAGCTTGGGAGGGCCCCCCTACAATGAGCAGTTCTTC. Translation gives CASSLGGPPYNEQFF.

This rearrangement joins TRBV28 to TRBJ1-4; TRBD1 is a possible D gene (6 bases). CDR3 length equals 14 residues. Trimming left V 7 bases short and J 7 bases short, with 16 bases between. The germline gives CDR1 MDHEN, CDR2 SYDVKM. The CDR3 sequence is CASNRGGRVEKLFF. DNA of the CDR3: TGTGCCAGCAACCGGGGGGGGCGAGTTGAAAAACTGTTTTTT.

The chain employs TRBV29-1 and TRBJ2-5, with D hard to call. The V end lost 4 bases, the J end lost 4 bases, and 16 bases lay between the germline ends. This CDR3 is built from 14 residues. Per the germline V gene, CDR1 is SQVTM and CDR2 is ANQGSEA. The CDR3: CSVARMFMGETQYF. CDR3 DNA: TGCAGCGTTGCCCGGATGTTCATGGGAGAGACCCAGTACTTC.

This chain links TRBV7-3 with TRBJ2-3, with TRBD1 as a possible D gene (5 bases). Germline-derived CDR1 and CDR2 are SGHTA and FQGTGA. This CDR3 contains 16 residues. V lost 4 bases, J lost 6 bases, and 20 bases lay in between. The CDR3 nucleotides are TGTGCCAGCAGCTCCCGTCCAGGGTTGGGATTTGATACGCAGTATTTT. Translated, it gives CASSSRPGLGFDTQYF.

The CDR3 reads CASSIARDRTYEQYF. The CDR3 DNA follows: TGTGCCAGTAGTATAGCAAGGGACAGAACCTACGAGCAGTACTTC. The V and J genes are TRBV19 and TRBJ2-7; 7 bases match TRBD1. V gave up 1 base and J gave up 2 bases; unmatched junction bases: 5. This CDR3 region has 15 residues. Germline CDR1 LNHDA, CDR2 SQIVND (reference sequence).

The V gene is TRBV27, the J gene TRBJ2-7; D not certain. CDR1 and CDR2 (germline): MNHEY, SMNVEV (reference sequence). CDR3 length: 13 amino acids. The V end lost 3 bases, the J end lost 6 bases, and 12 bases lay between the germline ends. CDR3 sequence: CASSFSYSGEQYF. In nucleotides, the CDR3 is TGTGCCAGCAGTTTTTCATATTCGGGCGAGCAGTACTTC.

The V gene is TRBV4-3, the J gene TRBJ1-4; no reliable D call. Trimming stripped 0 bases from V and 8 bases from J, with 7 bases between. The CDR3 runs 13 residues. Germline values: CDR1 LGHNA, CDR2 YSLEER. The CDR3 coding sequence is TGCGCCAGCAGCCAAGAGCAAAAGGAAAAACTGTTTTTT. Protein sequence: CASSQEQKEKLFF.

The chain couples TRBV28 to TRBJ1-4; 8 bases agree with TRBD1. The CDR3 covers 11 residues. Trimming removed 4 bases from V and 13 bases from J; junction bases left unmatched: 2. Germline V gene sequence: CDR1 MDHEN, CDR2 SYDVKM. CDR3 in amino acids: CASSSGQGLFF. Written as DNA, the CDR3 is TGTGCCAGCAGTTCCGGACAGGGACTGTTTTTT.

The chain employs TRBV11-3 and TRBJ2-3; the D is unclear. Per germline, CDR1 SGHNT and CDR2 YENEEA. This CDR3 region has 17 residues. V was cut by 5 bases and J by 3 bases, with 21 bases left in between. The chain's CDR3 is CASSHGESWAPTDTQYF. DNA for the CDR3: TGTGCCAGCAGCCACGGAGAGAGTTGGGCCCCTACAGATACGCAGTATTTT.

The genes are TRBV6-5 and TRBJ2-2, with D unresolved. The CDR3 contains 14 residues. Germline CDR1 reads MNHEY; CDR2 reads SVGAGI. V was cut by 2 bases and J by 1 base, with 5 bases left in between. Written as DNA, the CDR3 is TGTGCCAGCAGTTACGACCGGAACACCGGGGAGCTGTTTTTT. Translating it yields CASSYDRNTGELFF.

Here the CDR3 reads CASRETGGGMETQYF. The CDR3 bases are TGTGCCAGTAGGGAAACAGGGGGAGGTATGGAGACCCAGTACTTC. This chain connects TRBV19 to TRBJ2-5; 8 nucleotides line up with TRBD1. There are 15 residues in the CDR3. The germline gives CDR1 LNHDA, CDR2 SQIVND (reference sequence). V was pared by 6 bases and J by 5 bases, with 11 bases of the junction left unmatched.

The chain couples TRBV10-3 to TRBJ2-7; D is unclear. The CDR3 sequence is 12 residues long. The V gene lost 3 bases and the J gene lost 3 bases, with 6 bases spanning the gap. Germline CDR1 reads ENHRY; CDR2 reads SYGVKD. This chain's CDR3 is CAISDGDYEQYF. The DNA of the CDR3 is TGTGCCATCAGTGATGGGGACTACGAGCAGTACTTC.

The chain employs TRBV7-2 and TRBJ1-1; the match to TRBD1 covers 8 bases. Germline V gene lookup returns CDR1 SGHTA and CDR2 FQGNSA. V was pared by 5 bases and J by 10 bases, with 9 bases of the junction left unmatched. CDR3 size: 13 residues. DNA for the CDR3: TGTGCCAGCAGCGCCCGACAGGGGACTCGAGCTTTCTTT. It encodes CASSARQGTRAFF. Filled out from reference TRBV7-2 and TRBJ1-1, the complete variable domain reads GAGVSQSPSNKVTEKGKDVELRCDPISGHTALYWYRQSLGQGLEFLIYFQGNSAPDKSGLPSDRFSAERTGGSVSTLTIQRTQQEDSAVYLCASSARQGTRAFFGQGTRLTVV.

V is TRBV9 and J is TRBJ2-1; either TRBD1 or TRBD2 may fit D (5 bases each). CDR1 is SGDLS, CDR2 YYNGEE, per germline. V was trimmed by 0 bases and J by 4 bases, leaving 14 bases between them. This CDR3 is 16 amino acids long. The CDR3 nucleotides are TGTGCCAGCAGCGTAGTCTCCGGGGCCCTTTACAATGAGCAGTTCTTC. This gives the protein CASSVVSGALYNEQFF.

This chain connects TRBV18 to TRBJ1-3; a possible D gene is TRBD1 (5 bases). Per the germline V gene, CDR1 is KGHSH and CDR2 is LQKENI. V was clipped by 3 bases and J by 0 bases, with 12 bases between them. The CDR3 is 16 residues long. CDR3: CASSPYQGISGNTIYF. CDR3 DNA sequence: TGTGCCAGCTCACCTTATCAGGGAATCTCTGGAAACACCATATATTTT.

This chain's CDR3 is CASSLANTYNEQFF. The CDR3 DNA reads as TGTGCCAGCAGCTTAGCGAACACTTACAATGAGCAGTTCTTC. The V and J genes are TRBV7-2 and TRBJ2-1; D not certain. The CDR3 is 14 residues long. Germline CDR1 is SGHTA and CDR2 is FQGNSA. Trimming took off 0 bases at V and 4 bases at J, with 7 bases between the two ends.

The rearrangement joins TRBV28 to TRBJ1-1, with D unresolved. Per germline, CDR1 MDHEN and CDR2 SYDVKM. Between the trimmed V and J ends, which lost 4 bases and 11 bases, there was a span of 17 bases. The CDR3 is made up of 13 amino acids. DNA of the CDR3: TGTGCCAGCAGTTCCACCCGGACGCCATGGGCTTTCTTT. Protein: CASSSTRTPWAFF.

The chain combines TRBV19 with TRBJ2-7, with 8 bases identical to TRBD2. The CDR3 totals 13 residues. Germline V lookup: CDR1 LNHDA, CDR2 SQIVND (reference sequence). V was clipped by 10 bases and J by 4 bases; unmatched bases: 9. This CDR3 is CATSSGSEYEQYF. The CDR3 DNA follows: TGTGCCACCTCGAGCGGGAGTGAGTACGAGCAGTACTTC.

The chain has TRBV19 and TRBJ1-4, with 12 bases identical to TRBD1. Unmatched junction bases numbered 10, after V lost 5 bases and J lost 3 bases. The CDR3 is made up of 18 amino acids. Germline-derived CDR1 and CDR2 are LNHDA and SQIVND (reference sequence). The CDR3 sequence: CASSSTGTGGMSNEKLFF. The DNA of the CDR3 is TGTGCCAGTAGTTCAACCGGGACAGGGGGCATGTCTAATGAAAAACTGTTTTTT.

The J gene is TRBJ2-2, the V gene TRBV7-2; D ambiguous. Germline CDR1 SGHTA, CDR2 FQGNSA. The V and J ends lost 0 bases and 4 bases respectively, with 12 bases between them. There are 16 residues in the CDR3. This CDR3 is CASSLAQARGTGELFF. The CDR3 nucleotides read TGTGCCAGCAGCTTAGCGCAGGCCAGAGGCACCGGGGAGCTGTTTTTT. Looking up the rest from reference TRBV7-2 and TRBJ2-2 gives the full variable domain: GAGVSQSPSNKVTEKGKDVELRCDPISGHTALYWYRQSLGQGLEFLIYFQGNSAPDKSGLPSDRFSAERTGGSVSTLTIQRTQQEDSAVYLCASSLAQARGTGELFFGEGSRLTVL.

The chain is built from TRBV5-1 and TRBJ2-1; TRBD2 aligns across 7 bases. Germline CDR1 and CDR2: SGHRS and YFSETQ. Trimming at V came to 3 bases and at J to 5 bases, leaving 8 bases not matched to a gene. The CDR3 has 15 residues. The CDR3 reads CASSWGGATNNEQFF. The CDR3 bases are TGCGCCAGCAGCTGGGGGGGAGCGACCAACAATGAGCAGTTCTTC.